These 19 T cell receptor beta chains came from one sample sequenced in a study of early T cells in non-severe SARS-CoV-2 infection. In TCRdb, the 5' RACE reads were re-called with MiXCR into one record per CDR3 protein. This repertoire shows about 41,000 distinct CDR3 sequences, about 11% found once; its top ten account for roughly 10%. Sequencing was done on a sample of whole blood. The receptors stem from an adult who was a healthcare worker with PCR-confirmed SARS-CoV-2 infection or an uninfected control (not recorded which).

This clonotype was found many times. CDR3 amino acids: CASSLGGLALDTQYF. CDR3 in DNA: TGTGCCAGCAGCTTAGGGGGACTAGCGTTAGATACGCAGTATTTT. The chain combines TRBV7-3 with TRBJ2-3; 10 bases line up with TRBD2. Trimming cost V 2 bases and J 5 bases; bases outside gene matches: 4. The germline CDR1 and CDR2 sequences are SGHTA and FQGTGA. The CDR3 extends over 15 amino acids.

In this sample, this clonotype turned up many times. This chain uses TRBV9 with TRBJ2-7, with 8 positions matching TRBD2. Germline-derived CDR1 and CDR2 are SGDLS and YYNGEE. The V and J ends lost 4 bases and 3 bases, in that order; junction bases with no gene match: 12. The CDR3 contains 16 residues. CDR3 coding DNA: TGTGCCAGCAGCCCCTCCAAGATAGCGGGGAACTACGAGCAGTACTTC. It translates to CASSPSKIAGNYEQYF.

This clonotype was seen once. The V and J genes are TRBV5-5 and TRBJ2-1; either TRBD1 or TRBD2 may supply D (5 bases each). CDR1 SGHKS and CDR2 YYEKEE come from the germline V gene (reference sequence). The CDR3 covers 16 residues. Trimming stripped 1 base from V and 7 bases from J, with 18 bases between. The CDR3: CASSLYVGDLRNEQFF. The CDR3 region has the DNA TGTGCCAGCAGCTTGTATGTAGGGGACCTTAGGAATGAGCAGTTCTTC.

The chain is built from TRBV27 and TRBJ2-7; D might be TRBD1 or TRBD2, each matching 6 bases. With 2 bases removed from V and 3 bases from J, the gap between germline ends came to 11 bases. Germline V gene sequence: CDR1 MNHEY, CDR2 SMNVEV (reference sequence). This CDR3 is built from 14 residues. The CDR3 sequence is CASSLRGRDYEQYF. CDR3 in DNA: TGTGCCAGCAGTTTACGGGGGCGAGACTACGAGCAGTACTTC.

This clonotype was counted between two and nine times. CDR3 nucleotides: TGCGCCAGCAGCCACCTGGGGACCTCCTACGAGCAGTACTTC. As protein: CASSHLGTSYEQYF. The chain links TRBV4-3 to TRBJ2-7; D is tentatively TRBD1 or TRBD2 (5 bases each). V shed 3 bases and J shed 0 bases, with 9 bases lying between them. The CDR3 runs 14 residues. CDR1 is LGHNA, CDR2 YSLEER, per germline.

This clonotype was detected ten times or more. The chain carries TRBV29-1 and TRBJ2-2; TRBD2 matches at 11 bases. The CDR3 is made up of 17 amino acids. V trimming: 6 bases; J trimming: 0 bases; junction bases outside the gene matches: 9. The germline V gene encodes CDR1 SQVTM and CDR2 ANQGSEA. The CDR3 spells CSVTDLLAGANTGELFF. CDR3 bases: TGCAGCGTGACTGACTTACTAGCGGGAGCGAACACCGGGGAGCTGTTTTTT.

Here the CDR3 DNA reads TGTGCCAGCAGTTCGGGACTAGCGGAACAAGAGACCCAGTACTTC. Translating it yields CASSSGLAEQETQYF. The chain uses TRBV2 and TRBJ2-5; 11 bases fit TRBD2. The V segment lost 5 bases and the J segment 2 bases; nucleotides outside the gene matches: 4. Per germline, CDR1 SNHLY and CDR2 FYNNEI. The CDR3 is 15 residues long.

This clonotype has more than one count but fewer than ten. The CDR3: CASSLQGTNSPLHF. CDR3 nucleotide sequence: TGTGCCAGCAGCCTCCAGGGTACGAATTCACCCCTCCACTTT. V usage is TRBV6-6 and J usage is TRBJ1-6; tentative D call: TRBD1 (5 bases). CDR1 MNHNY and CDR2 SVGAGI come from the germline V gene (reference sequence). V lost 6 bases, J lost 7 bases, and 13 bases lay in between. CDR3 length: 14 amino acids.

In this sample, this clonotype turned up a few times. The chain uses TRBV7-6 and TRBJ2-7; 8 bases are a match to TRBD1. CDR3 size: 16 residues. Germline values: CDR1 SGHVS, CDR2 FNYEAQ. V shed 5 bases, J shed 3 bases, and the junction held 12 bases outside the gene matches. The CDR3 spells CASSALIGTGVYEQYF. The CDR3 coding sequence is TGTGCCAGCAGCGCCCTTATTGGGACAGGAGTCTACGAGCAGTACTTC.

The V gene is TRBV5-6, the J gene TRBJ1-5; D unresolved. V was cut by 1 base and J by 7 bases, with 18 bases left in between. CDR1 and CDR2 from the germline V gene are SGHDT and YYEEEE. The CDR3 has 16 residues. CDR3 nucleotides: TGTGCCAGCAGCTTGATGAACGGGGTGTATGACCAGCCCCAGCATTTT. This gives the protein CASSLMNGVYDQPQHF. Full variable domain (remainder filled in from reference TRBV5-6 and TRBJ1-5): DAGVTQSPTHLIKTRGQQVTLRCSPKSGHDTVSWYQQALGQGPQFIFQYYEEEERQRGNFPDRFSGHQFPNYSSELNVNALLLGDSALYLCASSLMNGVYDQPQHFGDGTRLSIL.

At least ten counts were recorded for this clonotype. The CDR3 DNA sequence: TGTGCCTGGACCAGACAGGGGGCGAACACCGGGGAGCTGTTTTTT. This encodes CAWTRQGANTGELFF. The chain carries TRBV30 and TRBJ2-2; 9 nucleotides agree with TRBD1. The CDR3 extends over 15 amino acids. The germline CDR1 and CDR2 sequences are GTSNPN and SVGIG (reference sequence). V trimming: 4 bases; J trimming: 0 bases; junction bases outside the gene matches: 3.

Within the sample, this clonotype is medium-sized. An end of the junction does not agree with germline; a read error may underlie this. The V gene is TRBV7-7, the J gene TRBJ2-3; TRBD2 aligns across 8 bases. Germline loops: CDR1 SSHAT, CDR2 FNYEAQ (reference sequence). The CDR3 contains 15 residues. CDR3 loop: CASSLGSGGTDTQYF. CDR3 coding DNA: TGTGCTAGCAGCTTAGGGAGCGGGGGAACAGATACGCAGTATTTT.

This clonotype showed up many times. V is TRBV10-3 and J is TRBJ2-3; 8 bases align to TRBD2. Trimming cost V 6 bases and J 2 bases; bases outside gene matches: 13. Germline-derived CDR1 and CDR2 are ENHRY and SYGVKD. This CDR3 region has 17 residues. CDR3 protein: CAIRPAGGGLNTDTQYF. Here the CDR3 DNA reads TGTGCCATCAGGCCAGCCGGGGGGGGGCTAAACACAGATACGCAGTATTTT.

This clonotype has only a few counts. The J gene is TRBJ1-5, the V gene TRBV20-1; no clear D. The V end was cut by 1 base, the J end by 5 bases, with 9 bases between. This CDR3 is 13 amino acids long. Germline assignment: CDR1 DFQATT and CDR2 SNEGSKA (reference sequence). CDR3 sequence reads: CSARGARDQPQHF. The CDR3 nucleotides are TGCAGTGCTAGAGGGGCGCGGGATCAGCCCCAGCATTTT.

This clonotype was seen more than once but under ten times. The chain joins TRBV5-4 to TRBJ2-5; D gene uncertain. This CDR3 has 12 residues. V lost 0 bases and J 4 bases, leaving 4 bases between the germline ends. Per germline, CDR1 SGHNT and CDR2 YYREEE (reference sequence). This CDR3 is CASSLDGETQYF. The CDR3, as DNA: TGTGCCAGCAGCTTGGACGGAGAGACCCAGTACTTC. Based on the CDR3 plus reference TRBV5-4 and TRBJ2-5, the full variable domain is ETGVTQSPTHLIKTRGQQVTLRCSSQSGHNTVSWYQQALGQGPQFIFQYYREEENGRGNFPPRFSGLQFPNYSSELNVNALELDDSALYLCASSLDGETQYFGPGTRLLVL.

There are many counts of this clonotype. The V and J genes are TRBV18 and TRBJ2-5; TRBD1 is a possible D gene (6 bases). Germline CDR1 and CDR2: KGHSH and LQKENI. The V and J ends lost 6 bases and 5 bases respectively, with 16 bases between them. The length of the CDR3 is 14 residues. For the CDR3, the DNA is TGTGCCAGCTCGTCATCGGCAAGGGGGGAGACCCAGTACTTC. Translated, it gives CASSSSARGETQYF.

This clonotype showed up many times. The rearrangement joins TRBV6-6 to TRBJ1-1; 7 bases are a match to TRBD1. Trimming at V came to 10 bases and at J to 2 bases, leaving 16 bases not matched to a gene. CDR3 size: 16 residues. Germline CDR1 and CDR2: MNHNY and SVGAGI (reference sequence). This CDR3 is CATTSLGGGFNTEAFF. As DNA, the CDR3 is TGTGCCACGACGTCTCTAGGAGGGGGCTTTAACACTGAAGCTTTCTTT.

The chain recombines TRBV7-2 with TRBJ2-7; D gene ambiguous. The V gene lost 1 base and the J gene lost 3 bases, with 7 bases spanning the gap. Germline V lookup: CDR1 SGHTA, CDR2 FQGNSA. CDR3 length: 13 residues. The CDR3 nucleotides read TGTGCCAGCAGCTTAGGGAGTTTCTACGAGCAGTACTTC. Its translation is CASSLGSFYEQYF.

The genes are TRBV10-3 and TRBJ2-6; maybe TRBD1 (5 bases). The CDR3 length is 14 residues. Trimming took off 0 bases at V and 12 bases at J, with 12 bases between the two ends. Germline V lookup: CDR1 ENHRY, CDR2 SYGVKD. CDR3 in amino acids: CAISESGASPVLTF. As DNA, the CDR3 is TGTGCCATCAGTGAGTCAGGGGCCTCCCCCGTCCTGACTTTC.